This record concerns one T cell receptor beta chain sequence. Its antigen remains unidentified. This sample stems from a study of CD8 T cells in ankylosing spondylitis. CDR3 length: 15 residues. CDR1 is SQVTM, CDR2 ANQGSEA, per germline. The V and J ends lost 6 bases and 0 bases, in that order; junction bases with no gene match: 8. Quantitative 5'-RACE with molecular barcodes generated TCR beta libraries. TCRdb re-derived calls from the 5' RACE reads in MiXCR, one entry per CDR3 protein. This sample has around 890,000 distinct CDR3 sequences, with approximately 12% found just once. General observations from the study: Earlier studies detected some motif variants in reactive arthritis synovial fluid and blood. Matched synovial fluid from ankylosing spondylitis patients was reported to be enriched for disease-linked clones. Peripheral blood held disease-linked clones only at relatively low frequency, and these were CD8+. Among TCR beta sequences, a motif of eight highly homologous variants appeared characteristic of ankylosing spondylitis blood.

The genes are TRBV29-1 and TRBJ2-3; TRBD2 matches at 8 bases. The source material was blood, either unsorted or a sorted T cell fraction (not recorded which). The clonotype originates from a male donor with ankylosing spondylitis. The CDR3 region has the DNA TGCAGCGTGACCCCTAGCGGGCGCAGCACAGATACGCAGTATTTT. It translates to CSVTPSGRSTDTQYF.